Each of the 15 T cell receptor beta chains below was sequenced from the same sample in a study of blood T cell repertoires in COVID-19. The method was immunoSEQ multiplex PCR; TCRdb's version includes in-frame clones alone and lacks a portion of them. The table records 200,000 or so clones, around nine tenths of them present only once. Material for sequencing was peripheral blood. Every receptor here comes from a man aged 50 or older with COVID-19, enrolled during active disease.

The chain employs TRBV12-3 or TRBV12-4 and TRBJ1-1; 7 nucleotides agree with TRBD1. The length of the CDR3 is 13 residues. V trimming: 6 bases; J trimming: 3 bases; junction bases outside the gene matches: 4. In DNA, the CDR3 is TGTGCCAGCAGCTATGACAGGGACACTGAAGCTTTCTTT. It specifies CASSYDRDTEAFF.

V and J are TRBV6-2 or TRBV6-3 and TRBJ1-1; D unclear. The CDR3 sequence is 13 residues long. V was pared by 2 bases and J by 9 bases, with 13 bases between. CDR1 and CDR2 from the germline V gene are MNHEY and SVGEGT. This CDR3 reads CASSYEVASKAFF. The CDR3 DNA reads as TGTGCCAGCAGTTACGAGGTGGCCTCTAAAGCTTTCTTT.

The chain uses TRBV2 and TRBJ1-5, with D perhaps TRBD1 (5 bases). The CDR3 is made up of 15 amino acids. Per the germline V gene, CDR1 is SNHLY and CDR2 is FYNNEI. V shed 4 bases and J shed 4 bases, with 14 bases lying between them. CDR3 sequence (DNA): TGTGCCAGCAGTGTCCGTCAGGGAAAGAATCAGCCCCAGCATTTT. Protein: CASSVRQGKNQPQHF.

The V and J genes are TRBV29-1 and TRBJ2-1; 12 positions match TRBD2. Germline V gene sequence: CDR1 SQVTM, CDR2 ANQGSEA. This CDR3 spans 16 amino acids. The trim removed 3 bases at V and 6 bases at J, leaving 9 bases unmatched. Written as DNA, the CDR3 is TGCAGCGTTGATACCAGACTAGCGGGAGTGGGCAATGAGCAGTTCTTC. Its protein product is CSVDTRLAGVGNEQFF.

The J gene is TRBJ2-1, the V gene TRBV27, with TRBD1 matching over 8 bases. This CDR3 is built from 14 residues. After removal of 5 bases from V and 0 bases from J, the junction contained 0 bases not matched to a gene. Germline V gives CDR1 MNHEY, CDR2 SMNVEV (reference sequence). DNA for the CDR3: TGTGCCAGCAGTGGACAGGGCTCCTACAATGAGCAGTTCTTC. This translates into CASSGQGSYNEQFF.

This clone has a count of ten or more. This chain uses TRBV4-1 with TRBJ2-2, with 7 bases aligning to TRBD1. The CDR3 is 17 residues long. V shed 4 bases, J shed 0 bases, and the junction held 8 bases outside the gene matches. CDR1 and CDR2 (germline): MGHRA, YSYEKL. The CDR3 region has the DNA TGCGCCAGCAGCCTAGAGACAGGGTTGTCGAACACCGGGGAGCTGTTTTTT. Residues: CASSLETGLSNTGELFF.

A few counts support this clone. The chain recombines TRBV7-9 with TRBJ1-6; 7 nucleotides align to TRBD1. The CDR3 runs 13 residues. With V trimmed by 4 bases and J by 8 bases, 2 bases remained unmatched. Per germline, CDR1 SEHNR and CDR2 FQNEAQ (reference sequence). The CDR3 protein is CASSWDSYSPLHF. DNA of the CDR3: TGTGCCAGCAGCTGGGACAGTTATTCACCCCTCCACTTT.

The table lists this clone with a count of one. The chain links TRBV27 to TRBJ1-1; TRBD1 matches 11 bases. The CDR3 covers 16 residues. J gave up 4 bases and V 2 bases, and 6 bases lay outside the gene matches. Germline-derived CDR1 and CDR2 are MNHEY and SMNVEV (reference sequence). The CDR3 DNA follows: TGTGCCAGCAGTTTAGCGGGACAGGGGGGGACCACTGAAGCTTTCTTT. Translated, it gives CASSLAGQGGTTEAFF.

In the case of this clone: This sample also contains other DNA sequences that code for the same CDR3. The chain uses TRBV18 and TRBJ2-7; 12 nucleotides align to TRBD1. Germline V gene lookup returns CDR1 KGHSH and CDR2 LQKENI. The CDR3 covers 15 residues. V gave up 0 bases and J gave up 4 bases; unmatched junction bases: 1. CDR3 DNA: TGTGCCAGCTCACCACCGGGACAGGGGGCGTACGAGCAGTACTTC. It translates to CASSPPGQGAYEQYF.

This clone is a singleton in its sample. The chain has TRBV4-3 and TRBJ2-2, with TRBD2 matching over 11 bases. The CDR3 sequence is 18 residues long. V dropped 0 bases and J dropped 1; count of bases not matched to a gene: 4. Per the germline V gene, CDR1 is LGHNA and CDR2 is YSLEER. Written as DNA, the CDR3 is TGCGCCAGCAGCCAAGAAATAGCGGGGGGGCTGAACACCGGGGAGCTGTTTTTT. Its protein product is CASSQEIAGGLNTGELFF.

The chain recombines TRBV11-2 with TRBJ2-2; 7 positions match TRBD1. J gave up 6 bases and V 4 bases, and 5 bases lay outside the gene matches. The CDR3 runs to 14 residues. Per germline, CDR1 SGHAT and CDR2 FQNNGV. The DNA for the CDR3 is TGTGCCAGCAGCTACCTCCAGGGGGCCGGGGAGCTGTTTTTT. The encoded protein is CASSYLQGAGELFF. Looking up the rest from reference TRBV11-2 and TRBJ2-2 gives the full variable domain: EAGVAQSPRYKIIEKRQSVAFWCNPISGHATLYWYQQILGQGPKLLIQFQNNGVVDDSQLPKDRFSAERLKGVDSTLKIQPAKLEDSAVYLCASSYLQGAGELFFGEGSRLTVL.

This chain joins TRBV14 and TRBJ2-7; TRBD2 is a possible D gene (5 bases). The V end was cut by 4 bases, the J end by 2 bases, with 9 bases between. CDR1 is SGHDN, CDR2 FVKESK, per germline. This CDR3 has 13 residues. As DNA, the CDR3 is TGTGCCAGCAGCCGAAGACTACCCTACGAGCAGTACTTC. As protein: CASSRRLPYEQYF.

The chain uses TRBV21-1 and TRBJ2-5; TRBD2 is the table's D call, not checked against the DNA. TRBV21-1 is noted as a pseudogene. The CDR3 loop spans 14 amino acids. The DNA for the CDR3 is TGTGCCAGCAGCAAAGTCGGGTACCAAGAGACCCAGTACTTC. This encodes CASSKVGYQETQYF.

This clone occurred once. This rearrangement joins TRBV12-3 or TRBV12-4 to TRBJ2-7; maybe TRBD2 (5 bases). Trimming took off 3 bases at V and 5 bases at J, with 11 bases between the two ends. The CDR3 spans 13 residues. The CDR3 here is CASSFRGYHEQYF. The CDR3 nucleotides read TGTGCCAGCAGTTTCCGCGGGTACCACGAGCAGTACTTC.

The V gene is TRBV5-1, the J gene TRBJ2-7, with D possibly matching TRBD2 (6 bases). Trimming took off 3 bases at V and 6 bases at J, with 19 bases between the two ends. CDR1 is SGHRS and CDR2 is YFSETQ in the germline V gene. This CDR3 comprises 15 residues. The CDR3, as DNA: TGCGCCAGCAGCTGGGGTGGCGGGGTACATCTCGAGCAGTACTTC. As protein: CASSWGGGVHLEQYF. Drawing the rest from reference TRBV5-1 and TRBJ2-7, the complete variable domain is KAGVTQTPRYLIKTRGQQVTLSCSPISGHRSVSWYQQTPGQGLQFLFEYFSETQRNKGNFPGRFSGRQFSNSRSEMNVSTLELGDSALYLCASSWGGGVHLEQYFGPGTRLTVT.